These T cell receptor beta chains were read from a single sample in a study of blood T cell repertoires in COVID-19. Only in-frame clones appear in the TCRdb table, and some are missing; sequencing was by immunoSEQ multiplex PCR. The repertoire has about 170,000 clones, more than 75% of them found once; the top ten carry roughly 2.4%. Sequencing input: peripheral blood. These receptors originate from a woman over 75 with COVID-19, enrolled during active disease. The CDR3 runs from the conserved cysteine through the conserved F or W. Fields, in order: CDR3 protein, J gene, V gene.

CASSQDGTPSVGAGNEQFF TRBJ2-1 TRBV4-3
CASSVVDSLTDTQYF TRBJ2-3 TRBV9
CASSFGQGANEKLFF TRBJ1-4 TRBV5-4
CASSIPGTGRTGNTEAFF TRBJ1-1 TRBV28
CASSPTSGKEQFF TRBJ2-1 TRBV6-5
CASRGTSSDEQFF TRBJ2-1 TRBV5-1
CASSMTRRKQGGTDIQYF TRBJ2-4 TRBV6-2/TRBV6-3
CASTPREDRVGNTEAFF TRBJ1-1 TRBV19
CASSQDLKKRGSTDTQYF TRBJ2-3 TRBV4-1
CASTSSWTGGGTGELFF TRBJ2-2 TRBV3-1/TRBV3-2
CASRRTRQGGYTF TRBJ1-2 TRBV19
CASSRLGLAGTDTQYF TRBJ2-3 TRBV28
CASSSAGTNTEAFF TRBJ1-1 TRBV5-1
CASSEQGAYGYTF TRBJ1-2 TRBV6-1